A single sample gave rise to the 7 T cell receptor beta chains below, sequenced in a study of T cell responses to AZD1222 COVID-19 vaccine. Sequenced by immunoSEQ multiplex PCR; TCRdb stores in-frame clones only, minus some. The sample has 150,000 to 200,000 clones, just over 90% seen once. The sequences come from peripheral blood, collected 28 days after the second dose of the MenACWY control vaccine. The receptors originated from an adult who received the MenACWY meningococcal vaccine as a control.

The rearrangement uses TRBV19 and TRBJ2-7; D not resolved. This CDR3 has 12 residues. Trimming pared 2 bases from V and 6 bases from J, leaving 8 bases between. Looked up from germline, CDR1 is LNHDA and CDR2 is SQIVND (reference sequence). CDR3 nucleotide sequence: TGTGCCAGTAGTATACGTTGGGGCGAGCAGTACTTC. Its translation is CASSIRWGEQYF.

The rearrangement joins TRBV19 to TRBJ2-2, with 10 bases fitting TRBD2. Germline V gene sequence: CDR1 LNHDA, CDR2 SQIVND (reference sequence). The V segment lost 0 bases and the J segment 6 bases; nucleotides outside the gene matches: 7. The CDR3 loop spans 17 amino acids. The CDR3 bases are TGTGCCAGTAGTATAGAGTGGGCTAGCGGGAGACCCGGGGAGCTGTTTTTT. Its protein product is CASSIEWASGRPGELFF.

The chain links TRBV11-3 to TRBJ1-4; D remains unclear. This CDR3 has 13 residues. With 2 bases removed from V and 6 bases from J, the gap between germline ends came to 7 bases. The germline V gene encodes CDR1 SGHNT and CDR2 YENEEA. This chain's CDR3 is CASSLPGHEKLFF. CDR3 nucleotide sequence: TGTGCCAGCAGCTTACCGGGCCATGAAAAACTGTTTTTT.

The V call is TRBV6-5, the J call TRBJ1-6, with 7 bases fitting TRBD1. V shed 11 bases, J shed 5 bases, and the junction held 6 bases outside the gene matches. Germline-derived CDR1 and CDR2 are MNHEY and SVGAGI. This CDR3 spans 13 amino acids. The CDR3: CASQGVDNSPLHF. CDR3 sequence (DNA): TGTGCCTCCCAGGGGGTGGATAATTCACCCCTCCACTTT.

The V call is TRBV19, the J call TRBJ1-2, with 7 bases matching TRBD1. Per the germline V gene, CDR1 is LNHDA and CDR2 is SQIVND (reference sequence). CDR3 length equals 16 residues. Losses at the gene ends were 1 base for V and 2 bases for J; bases not matched to a gene: 7. DNA of the CDR3: TGTGCCAGTAGTATAGCCTATCCGACAGGGAACTATGGCTACACCTTC. Translated, it gives CASSIAYPTGNYGYTF.

The V gene is TRBV10-3, the J gene TRBJ2-2; TRBD1 aligns across 9 bases. The CDR3 spans 15 residues. V lost 7 bases, J lost 5 bases, and 8 bases stayed unmatched. CDR1 ENHRY and CDR2 SYGVKD come from the germline V gene. CDR3: CAITDRGTETGELFF. In DNA form, the CDR3 reads TGTGCCATCACCGACAGGGGGACGGAGACCGGGGAGCTGTTTTTT.

The sample holds a few counts of this clone. V and J are TRBV29-1 and TRBJ1-1; perhaps TRBD1 as D (5 bases). CDR3 length: 13 amino acids. Trimming shortened V by 2 bases and J by 4 bases, and 11 bases separated the two germline ends. Germline CDR1 SQVTM, CDR2 ANQGSEA. CDR3: CSVEQGGSTEAFF. The CDR3 DNA reads as TGCAGCGTTGAACAGGGAGGAAGCACTGAAGCTTTCTTT.